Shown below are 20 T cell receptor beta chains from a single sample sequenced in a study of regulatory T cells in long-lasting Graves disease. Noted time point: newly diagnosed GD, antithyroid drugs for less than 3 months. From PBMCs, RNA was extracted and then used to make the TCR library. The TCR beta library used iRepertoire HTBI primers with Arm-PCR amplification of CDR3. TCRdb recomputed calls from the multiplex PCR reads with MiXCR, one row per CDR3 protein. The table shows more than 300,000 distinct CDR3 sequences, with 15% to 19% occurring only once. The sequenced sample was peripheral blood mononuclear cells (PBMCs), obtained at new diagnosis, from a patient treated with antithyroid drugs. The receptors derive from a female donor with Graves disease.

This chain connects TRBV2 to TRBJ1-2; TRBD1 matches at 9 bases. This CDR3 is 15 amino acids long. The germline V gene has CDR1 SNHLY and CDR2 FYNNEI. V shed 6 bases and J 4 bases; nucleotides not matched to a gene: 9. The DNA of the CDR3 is TGTGCCAGCAGCGTAAAGGGACAGGGAGGCTATGGCTACACCTTC. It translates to CASSVKGQGGYGYTF.

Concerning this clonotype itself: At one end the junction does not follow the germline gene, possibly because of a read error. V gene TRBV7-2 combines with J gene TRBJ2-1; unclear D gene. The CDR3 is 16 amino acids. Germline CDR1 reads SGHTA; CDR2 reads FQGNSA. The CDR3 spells CASSQDPPRPGGEQFF. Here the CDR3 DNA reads TGCGCCAGCAGCCAAGACCCCCCCAGGCCAGGCGGAGAGCAGTTCTTC.

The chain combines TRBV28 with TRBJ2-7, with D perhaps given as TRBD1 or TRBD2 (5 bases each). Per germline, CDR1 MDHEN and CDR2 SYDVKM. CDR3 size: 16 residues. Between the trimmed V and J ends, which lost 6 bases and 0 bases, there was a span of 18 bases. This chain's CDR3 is CASSHQGAYSSYEQYF. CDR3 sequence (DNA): TGTGCCAGCAGCCACCAGGGAGCTTATAGCTCCTACGAGCAGTACTTC.

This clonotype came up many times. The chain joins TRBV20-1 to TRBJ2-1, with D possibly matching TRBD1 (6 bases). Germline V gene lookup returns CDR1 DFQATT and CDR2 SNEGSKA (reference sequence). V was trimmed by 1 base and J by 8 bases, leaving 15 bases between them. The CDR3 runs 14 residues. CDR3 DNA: TGCAGTGCTAGAGGGGGCAGGGGCTATGATGAGCAGTTCTTC. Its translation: CSARGGRGYDEQFF.

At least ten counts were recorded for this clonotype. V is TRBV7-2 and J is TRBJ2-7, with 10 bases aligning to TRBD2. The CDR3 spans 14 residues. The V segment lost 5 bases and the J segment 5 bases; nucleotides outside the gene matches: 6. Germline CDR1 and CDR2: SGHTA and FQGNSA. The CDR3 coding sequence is TGTGCCAGCAGCAGAGGACTAGCGGTCAACGAGCAGTACTTC. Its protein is CASSRGLAVNEQYF.

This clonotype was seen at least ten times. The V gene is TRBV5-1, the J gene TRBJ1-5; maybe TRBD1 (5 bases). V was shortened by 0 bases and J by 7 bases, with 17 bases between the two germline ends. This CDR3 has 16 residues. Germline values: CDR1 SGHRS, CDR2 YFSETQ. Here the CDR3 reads CASSLGLGRGGQPQHF. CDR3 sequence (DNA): TGCGCCAGCAGCTTGGGATTAGGGAGGGGAGGACAGCCCCAGCATTTT.

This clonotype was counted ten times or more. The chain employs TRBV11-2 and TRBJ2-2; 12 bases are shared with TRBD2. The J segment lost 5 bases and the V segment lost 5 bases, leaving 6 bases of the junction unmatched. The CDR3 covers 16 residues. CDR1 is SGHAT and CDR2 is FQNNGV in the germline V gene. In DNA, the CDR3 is TGTGCCAGCAGCCCCAGACTAGCGGGAGAAACCGGGGAGCTGTTTTTT. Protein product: CASSPRLAGETGELFF.

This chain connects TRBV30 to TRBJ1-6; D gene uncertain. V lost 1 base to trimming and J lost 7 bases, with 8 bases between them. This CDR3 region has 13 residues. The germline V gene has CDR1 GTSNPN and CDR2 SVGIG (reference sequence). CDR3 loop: CAWSDSGNSPLHF. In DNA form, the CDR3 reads TGTGCCTGGAGTGACAGCGGAAATTCACCCCTCCACTTT.

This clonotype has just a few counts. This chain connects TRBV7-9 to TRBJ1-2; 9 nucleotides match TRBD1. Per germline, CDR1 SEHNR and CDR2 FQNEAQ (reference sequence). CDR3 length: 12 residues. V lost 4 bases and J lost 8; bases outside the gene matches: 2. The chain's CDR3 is CASSSDRGGYTF. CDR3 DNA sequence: TGTGCCAGCAGCTCGGACAGGGGAGGCTACACCTTC.

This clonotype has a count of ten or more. CDR3 nucleotide sequence: TGTGCCAGCAGTGACACCACCGCCTATGAAAAACTGTTTTTT. Translation gives CASSDTTAYEKLFF. The rearrangement joins TRBV2 to TRBJ1-4; no clear D. V lost 3 bases and J 6 bases, leaving 11 bases between the germline ends. There are 14 residues in the CDR3. Germline assignment: CDR1 SNHLY and CDR2 FYNNEI.

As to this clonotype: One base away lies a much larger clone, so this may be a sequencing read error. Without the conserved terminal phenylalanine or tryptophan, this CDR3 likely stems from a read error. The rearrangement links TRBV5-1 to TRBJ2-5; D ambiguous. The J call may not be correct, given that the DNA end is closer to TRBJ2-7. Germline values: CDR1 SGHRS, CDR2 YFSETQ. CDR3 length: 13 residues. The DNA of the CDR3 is TGCGCCAGCGCCCGGACGGGTTCCTACGAGCAGTACCTC. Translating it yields CASARTGSYEQYL.

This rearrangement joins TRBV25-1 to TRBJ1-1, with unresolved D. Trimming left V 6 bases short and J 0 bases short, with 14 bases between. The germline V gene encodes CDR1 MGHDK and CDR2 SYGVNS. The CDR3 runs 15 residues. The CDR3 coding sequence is TGTGCCAGCAGACACCTAGGGCAGCTGAACACTGAAGCTTTCTTT. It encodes CASRHLGQLNTEAFF.

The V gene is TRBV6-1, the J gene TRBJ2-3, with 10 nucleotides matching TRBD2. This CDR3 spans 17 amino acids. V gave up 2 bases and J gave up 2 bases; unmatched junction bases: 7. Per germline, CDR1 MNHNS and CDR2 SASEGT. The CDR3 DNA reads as TGTGCCAGCAGTGAACTAGCGGGAGAGGCCGTCACAGATACGCAGTATTTT. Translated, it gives CASSELAGEAVTDTQYF.

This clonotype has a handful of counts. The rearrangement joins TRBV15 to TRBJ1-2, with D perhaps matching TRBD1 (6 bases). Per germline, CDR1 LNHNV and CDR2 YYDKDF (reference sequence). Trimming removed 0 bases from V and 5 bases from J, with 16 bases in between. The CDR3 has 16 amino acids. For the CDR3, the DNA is TGTGCCACCAGCAGAGACAGGACAGAAAGCTTTTATGGCTACACCTTC. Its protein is CATSRDRTESFYGYTF.

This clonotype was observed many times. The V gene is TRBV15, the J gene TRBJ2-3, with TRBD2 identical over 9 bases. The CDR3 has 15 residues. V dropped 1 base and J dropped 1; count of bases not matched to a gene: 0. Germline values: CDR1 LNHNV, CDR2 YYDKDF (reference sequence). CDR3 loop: CATSRGTSGTDTQYF. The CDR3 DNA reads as TGTGCCACCAGCAGAGGGACTAGCGGCACAGATACGCAGTATTTT. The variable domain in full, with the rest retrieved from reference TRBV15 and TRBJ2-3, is DAMVIQNPRYQVTQFGKPVTLSCSQTLNHNVMYWYQQKSSQAPKLLFHYYDKDFNNEADTPDNFQSRRPNTSFCFLDIRSPGLGDTAMYLCATSRGTSGTDTQYFGPGTRLTVL.

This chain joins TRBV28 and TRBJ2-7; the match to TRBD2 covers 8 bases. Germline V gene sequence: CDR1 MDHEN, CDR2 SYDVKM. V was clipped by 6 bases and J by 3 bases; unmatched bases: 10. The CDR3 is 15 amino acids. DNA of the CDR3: TGTGCCAGCAGCTACTTCTCCAGCGGGAGCTACGAGCAGTACTTC. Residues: CASSYFSSGSYEQYF.

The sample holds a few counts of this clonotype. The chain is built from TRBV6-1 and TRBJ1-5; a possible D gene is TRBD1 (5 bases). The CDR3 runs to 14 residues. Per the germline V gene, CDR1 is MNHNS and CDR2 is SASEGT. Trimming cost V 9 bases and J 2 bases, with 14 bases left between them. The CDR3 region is CASGRGGGNQPQHF. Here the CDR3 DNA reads TGTGCCAGTGGGCGGGGAGGGGGCAATCAGCCCCAGCATTTT.

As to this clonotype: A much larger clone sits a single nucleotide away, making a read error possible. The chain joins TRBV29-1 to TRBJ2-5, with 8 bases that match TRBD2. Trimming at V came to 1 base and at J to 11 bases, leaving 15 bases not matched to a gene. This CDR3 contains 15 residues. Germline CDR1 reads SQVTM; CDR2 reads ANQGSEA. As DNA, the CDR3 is TGCAGCGTTGAAGTAGGTAGCGGGGCCTACAATGAGCAGTACTTC. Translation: CSVEVGSGAYNEQYF.

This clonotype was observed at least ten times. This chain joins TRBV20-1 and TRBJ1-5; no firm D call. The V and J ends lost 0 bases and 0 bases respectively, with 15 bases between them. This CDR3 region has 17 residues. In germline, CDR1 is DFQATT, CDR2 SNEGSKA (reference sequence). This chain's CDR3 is CSARDPGRLDSNQPQHF. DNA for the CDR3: TGCAGTGCTAGAGACCCCGGCAGGTTAGATAGCAATCAGCCCCAGCATTTT.

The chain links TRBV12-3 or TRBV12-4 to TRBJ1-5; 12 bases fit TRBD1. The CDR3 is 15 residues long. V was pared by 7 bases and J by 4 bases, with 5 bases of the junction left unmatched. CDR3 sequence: CASKTGQGANQPQHF. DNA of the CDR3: TGTGCCAGCAAAACGGGACAGGGGGCTAATCAGCCCCAGCATTTT.